This TCR beta chain was found in a study of T cell repertoires in cytomegalovirus infection. TCRdb used MiXCR to reprocess the reads, holding one entry per CDR3 protein. The data show about 310,000 distinct CDR3 sequences, around 10% seen once. The CDR3 has 14 residues. CDR1 is DFQATT, CDR2 SNEGSKA, per germline (reference sequence). V gave up 3 bases and J gave up 5 bases; unmatched junction bases: 7. Sequencing was carried out using PBMCs. J is TRBJ2-3 and V is TRBV20-1; 8 bases agree with TRBD2. The origin of this receptor is a human donor in good health (CMV status not recorded). Some clones in this sample may be carry-over from other donors' samples. The CDR3 reads CSASGGAERDTQYF. CDR3 DNA: TGCAGTGCTAGCGGGGGGGCCGAAAGAGATACGCAGTATTTT.